There are a few counts of the clone carrying this T cell receptor (beta chain). The CDR3 totals 16 residues. Germline assignment: CDR1 MNHEY and CDR2 SVGAGI. V dropped 2 bases and J dropped 8 bases, with 18 bases sitting between them. Regions amplified from RNA transcripts were the TCR beta CDR3 regions. A first-round RT-PCR of the TCR CDR3 used the HTBI primer set. TCRdb recomputed calls from the multiplex PCR reads with MiXCR, one row per CDR3 protein. The data contain 300,000 to 400,000 distinct CDR3 sequences, around 20% of them singletons. This record comes from a study of T cells in Graves' hyperthyroidism and ophthalmopathy.

The sequence derives from a man between 18 and 35 years old with Graves' ophthalmopathy. The V call is TRBV6-5, the J call TRBJ1-4; D unclear. Sequenced material: blood. CDR3 in amino acids: CASSYSPRPSGEKLFF. In DNA, the CDR3 is TGTGCCAGCAGTTACAGTCCCAGGCCCTCGGGAGAAAAACTGTTTTTT.